This T cell receptor beta chain was sequenced for a study of T cell repertoires in cytomegalovirus infection. Whole-study context: In the study, CMV epitopes included recently identified HLA-C-restricted and well-studied HLA-B-restricted ones. Signatures in public TCR beta sequences pointed to both CMV infection and matching HLA type.

The germline gives CDR1 SEHNR, CDR2 FQNEAQ (reference sequence). The CDR3 contains 18 residues. Trimming took off 5 bases at V and 4 bases at J, with 23 bases between the two ends. Study-wide points: Of the TCR beta families, the public ones yielded a cumulative frequency that identified carriers of CMV plus the relevant HLA.

Note on this clonotype: Its antigen is not known.

Each CDR3 protein gets one entry after TCRdb re-called the reads with MiXCR. The data show around 500,000 distinct CDR3 sequences, more than 40% seen once. The receptor was isolated from a human donor in good health (CMV status not recorded). Some clones in this sample may be carry-over from other donors' samples. The chain couples TRBV7-9 to TRBJ2-2, with a possible D match to TRBD2 (6 bases). Sequenced here: cultured PBMCs, sampled from culture after CMV antigen stimulation. CDR3 DNA sequence: TGTGCCAGCAGCCCGGGGGAATTTCTCAATCCCGGCACCGGGGAGCTGTTTTTT. This translates into CASSPGEFLNPGTGELFF.